A selection of T cell receptor beta chains follows, all from one sample in a study of blood T cell repertoires in COVID-19. Assay used: immunoSEQ multiplex PCR; TCRdb lists only in-frame clones, some missing. The sample records 300,000 or so clones, approximately 92% being singletons. The material sequenced was PBMCs or T cells enriched from blood (not recorded which). The receptors come from a woman aged 25 to 39 who had recovered from COVID-19. The CDR3 runs from the conserved cysteine through the conserved F or W. A D gene is named only where the DNA matches it firmly. Not every row has a clone size; where given, it reads once, few, many or a size class.

j_call,clone_size,v_call,d_call,cdr3_nt,cdr3_aa
TRBJ2-7,once,TRBV7-9,TRBD2,TGTGCCAGCAGCCCGCACGGGACTAGCGGCGAGCAGTACTTC,CASSPHGTSGEQYF
TRBJ2-2,.,TRBV29-1,TRBD1,TGCAGCGTCGACAGGACAGGGCTCGGGGAGCTGTTTTTT,CSVDRTGLGELFF
TRBJ2-5,.,TRBV7-3,TRBD1,TGTGCCAGCAGCTTACTCCCAGGGGGCCCGGAGACCCAGTACTTC,CASSLLPGGPETQYF
TRBJ2-1,once,TRBV18,.,TGTGCCAGCTCACAGGGAGCTGAGCAGTTCTTC,CASSQGAEQFF
TRBJ2-7,.,TRBV18,.,TGTGCCAGCTCACTTAGGACAGCAAGTGCCTACGAGCAGTACTTC,CASSLRTASAYEQYF
TRBJ2-1,.,TRBV20-1,TRBD2,TGCAGTGCTAGTATCGGCGGGAGCTTTAATGAGCAGTTCTTC,CSASIGGSFNEQFF
TRBJ1-6,.,TRBV3-1/TRBV3-2,TRBD1,TGTGCCAGCGGGATCTCGACAGGGGGATATAATTCACCCCTCCACTTT,CASGISTGGYNSPLHF
TRBJ2-3,.,TRBV5-1,.,TGCGCCAGCAGCTTGCGGGGACTGGGGACAGATACGCAGTATTTT,CASSLRGLGTDTQYF
TRBJ1-5,.,TRBV28,TRBD1,TGTGCCAGCAGTCCACCGGGACAGGGGAATCAGCCCCAGCATTTT,CASSPPGQGNQPQHF
TRBJ2-3,.,TRBV10-3,TRBD2,TGTGCCACCACGTTAGCGGGAAGGGCATATACGCAGTATTTT,CATTLAGRAYTQYF
TRBJ1-1,.,TRBV6-5,.,TGTGCCACCATCAGGGCCGTTAACACTGAAGCTTTCTTT,CATIRAVNTEAFF
TRBJ2-7,.,TRBV6-2/TRBV6-3,TRBD2,TGTGCCAGCAGCCAGGGACTAGCGATGGGAGAGCAGTACTTC,CASSQGLAMGEQYF
TRBJ2-7,.,TRBV28,.,TGTGCCAGCACCCCACGACTAGGAGTCTCCTACGAGCAGTACTTC,CASTPRLGVSYEQYF
TRBJ1-1,.,TRBV9,.,TGTGCCAGCAGCCCCAGGTTGAACACTGAAGCTTTCTTT,CASSPRLNTEAFF
TRBJ1-2,.,TRBV7-9,TRBD1,TGTGCCAGCAGCTACAACCTCGGGACAGGATTTGACTATGGCTACACCTTC,CASSYNLGTGFDYGYTF
TRBJ1-1,.,TRBV7-2,.,TGTGCCAGCAGCCTACGCGGGGGATTTAATGTTAACACTGAAGCTTTCTTT,CASSLRGGFNVNTEAFF
TRBJ1-4,.,TRBV7-9,.,TGTGCCAGCAGCTTAGGACAGGCGTTTAATGAAAAACTGTTTTTT,CASSLGQAFNEKLFF
TRBJ1-4,.,TRBV5-1,TRBD1,TGCGCCAGCAGCTTGGACAGGGGGCCTGAAAAACTGTTTTTT,CASSLDRGPEKLFF
TRBJ2-6,.,TRBV7-9,TRBD2,TGTGCCAGCTTGGGGGGACTAGCGGGAGTCACTGGGGCCAACGTCCTGACTTTC,CASLGGLAGVTGANVLTF
TRBJ1-5,.,TRBV9,.,TGTGCCAGCAGCGTAGATTGGGGAGGACAGCCCCAGCATTTT,CASSVDWGGQPQHF
TRBJ2-7,.,TRBV11-2,.,TGTGCCAGCAGCTTAGTAAGTGGACAGACCTACGAGCAGTACTTC,CASSLVSGQTYEQYF
TRBJ1-1,.,TRBV3-1/TRBV3-2,.,TGTGCCAGCAGCCAAGAAGGCAGGGGTAACACTGAAGCTTTCTTT,CASSQEGRGNTEAFF
TRBJ2-4,.,TRBV19,TRBD1,TGTGCCAGTAGTACCACAAGGACAGGGGGAGACATTCAGTACTTC,CASSTTRTGGDIQYF
TRBJ1-1,.,TRBV27,.,TGTGCCAGCAGTCCCTCAGGGAACACTGAAGCTTTCTTT,CASSPSGNTEAFF
TRBJ1-5,.,TRBV7-9,TRBD1,TGTGCCAGCAGTCCGGGACAGGGCTATCAGCCCCAGCATTTT,CASSPGQGYQPQHF
TRBJ2-2,.,TRBV30,.,TGTGCCTGGAAAAAGGGAGTAAACACCGGGGAGCTGTTTTTT,CAWKKGVNTGELFF
TRBJ2-1,.,TRBV4-3,.,TGCGCCAGCAGCCAAGCTAAACTAGCAAACAATGAGCAGTTCTTC,CASSQAKLANNEQFF
TRBJ1-2,.,TRBV7-2,.,TGTGCCAGCAGCTTAGAGGGGTTGGACTATGGCTACACCTTC,CASSLEGLDYGYTF
TRBJ1-1,few,TRBV5-4,TRBD1,TGTGCCAGCAGTTTCCTTGTGGGGGTTGGGACAGGGAACACTGAAGCTTTCTTT,CASSFLVGVGTGNTEAFF